This TCR beta chain was observed in a study of T cells in Graves' hyperthyroidism and ophthalmopathy (dated by TCRdb to between 2019 and 2020). With regard to the full study: Peripheral blood was collected at initial diagnosis, before any treatment. TCR V-J signatures able to tell the groups apart were searched for in a discovery cohort of 100 or so patients, of whom roughly 42 had Graves' ophthalmopathy and 57 had stable Graves' hyperthyroidism. An independent validation cohort of 18 to 20 hyperthyroidism patients and over 15 patients who later progressed to ophthalmopathy tested prospective prediction of ophthalmopathy. The approximately 90 discovery patients were randomly split 7:3 into training and test sets. In addition, the study compared T-cell repertoires in thyroid tissue and in blood from over 5 Graves' hyperthyroidism patients. Once sampling was done, hyperthyroidism patients were given methimazole at a starting dose of 30 mg daily, whereas ophthalmopathy patients were given high-dose intravenous methylprednisolone. The paper reports TCR Vbeta CDR3 sequencing of some 140 peripheral blood samples: under 45 ophthalmopathy, some 80 hyperthyroidism and roughly 17 progressor patients.

This clonotype was counted a few times. It has no known antigen specificity. No qualities accompany the bases; no much larger clone lies one base away. General conclusions and limits of the study: In validation, the model predicted progression to ophthalmopathy a median of roughly 6.1 months before onset, with approximately 70% sensitivity and roughly 79% specificity. Sample size was not statistically predetermined, and blinding of investigators to group allocation was not performed. Most expanded thyroid clonotypes (frequency above 0.001) were also found in blood, which suggests that blood repertoires may mirror thyroid immune responses. In cross-validation, a model built on a 13 V-J signature told ophthalmopathy apart from stable hyperthyroidism with about 90% sensitivity and roughly 82% specificity, and in testing the same model reached 80%/75%.

As encoded in the germline V gene (reference sequence), CDR1 is SGHNT while CDR2 is YYREEE. From V the trimming removes 4 bases and from J it removes 4 bases, while the gene matches leave 9 bases of the junction unaccounted for. The CDR3 covers 15 residues, taking in both the cysteine and the phenylalanine. Solely the CDR3 DNA is kept, with 45 bases framed from the first base. The TCR beta CDR3 regions were amplified from the RNA transcripts. For the first round of RT-PCR on the TCR CDR3, the HTBI primer set was used together with the Qiagen OneStep RT-PCR kit. A second multiplex PCR round built the libraries, followed by size selection and purification. Libraries were sequenced paired-end with 100 bp reads on an Illumina HiSeq2000. Processing in the source paper ran as follows. SOAPnuke was used to process the raw data, with reads discarded if the reads contained adapters or uncalled bases, had a mean Phred below 15, or lacked an exact constant-primer or identifier match. High-quality paired reads were merged with COPE v1.2.5, and unique nucleotide sequences were defined as clonotypes. MiTCR v1.1 was used to align the clonotypes against IMGT TRBV, TRBD and TRBJ reference segments. The analysis was restricted to V-J combinations with a frequency above 0.0001, which together covered 99% to 99.2% of the repertoires. A TCS score was defined as the ratio between F50 (clonal expansion) and ExV (chaos), using BLOSUM62-based TCRdist between CDR3 peptides within each V-J. Welch's t-statistics and random forest reduced fewer than 550 V-J features to fewer than 15, which were used in a naive Bayes classifier (R e1071). The Morisita-Horn index was used to measure how similar the thyroid and blood repertoires were. Starting from the raw public reads, TCRdb applied fastp trimming at Q25, assembled clones with MiXCR and retained in-frame beta chains. CDR3 protein sequences are deduplicated, and each keeps its most common genes and DNA. These V and J calls rely on TCRdb rather than the paper's analysis. The sample records around 800,000 distinct CDR3 sequences, roughly 40% of which are singletons. 8.9% of the sample belongs to the ten largest clones.

A patient counted as having stable Graves' hyperthyroidism if no progression to ophthalmopathy occurred over 18 months of follow-up. Hyperthyroidism patients were newly diagnosed, had a disease duration of under 2 months, and were aged 18 to 65 years. Patients with uncontrolled infections, other autoimmune diseases, pregnancy or lactation were excluded. Diagnoses were based on clinical symptoms, serum thyroxine and TRAb, thyroid ultrasound and orbital computed tomography. Ficoll-Paque density gradient centrifugation was used to isolate PBMCs from around 9.1 ml of fresh peripheral blood. Trizol reagent was used to extract total RNA, and RNA quality was then checked on an Agilent 2100 Bioanalyzer.

The chain is encoded by TRBV5-4 joined to TRBJ1-1; TRBD1 fits 8 bases in the junction. The clonotype originates from a man between 18 and 29 years old with Graves' hyperthyroidism. The specimen was blood. The CDR3 protein sequence reads: CASSLETGVGTEAFF. The DNA sequence follows: TGTGCCAGCAGCCTAGAGACAGGGGTAGGCACTGAAGCTTTCTTT.